This T cell receptor beta chain emerged from a study of cytomegalovirus exposure and HLA in healthy donors. Study findings and constraints: There were some V segments, including TRBV6-2 and TRBV6-3, excluded as indistinguishable. Later on, analysis showed that most CMV-associated TCR beta chains appeared to be HLA-restricted.

With respect to this clone: What it binds is not known.

V was clipped by 5 bases and J by 4 bases; unmatched bases: 8. Germline V gene lookup returns CDR1 LNHDA and CDR2 SQIVND (reference sequence). The CDR3 runs to 14 residues. PCR primers comprised 60 Vbeta and 13 Jbeta primers. Libraries were prepared by immunoSEQ multiplex PCR; TCRdb keeps only in-frame clonotypes and omits some of them. The sample comprises about 190,000 clones, over 70% of which are singletons, and around 4% rests with the top ten. Specimen: PBMCs. The V and J genes are TRBV19 and TRBJ2-7; 7 bases match TRBD1. The TCR was taken from a man aged 50-60 years in good health and CMV-seronegative. The CDR3 is CASSVTGKGYEQYF. CDR3 nucleotide sequence: TGTGCCAGTAGTGTGACAGGGAAAGGATACGAGCAGTACTTC.